This T cell receptor (beta chain) was sequenced during a study of tumor and adjacent non-tumor tissue in lung cancer. Study-level information: Samples averaged about 3.8 million productive TCRbeta reads each.

Three rounds of nested PCR, following a modified ARM-PCR protocol, produced the TCRbeta library. MiXCR, applied by TCRdb to the multiplex PCR reads, yields one record per CDR3 protein. The sample yields about 93,000 distinct CDR3 sequences, around 71% seen once. To note about this clonotype: Its antigen is currently unknown.

Broader study findings: Tumor TCR diversity, when higher, was linked to shorter survival. Normal lung showed higher cumulative top 100 clone frequency than tumor.

This CDR3 region has 14 residues. Germline CDR1 reads SGHVS; CDR2 reads FQNEAQ. The V and J ends lost 3 bases and 3 bases respectively, with 12 bases between them. The template was RNA from unsorted bulk tissue. Between August and November 2014, newly diagnosed, chemotherapy-naive lung cancer patients underwent thoracic surgery in China. The specimen sequenced was lung tumor tissue. The TCR comes from a man aged 55 to 70 with non-small cell lung cancer. The genes are TRBV7-8 and TRBJ2-7, with D perhaps TRBD1 (5 bases). In nucleotides, the CDR3 is TGTGCCAGCAGCTTCCGACAGTGGGGCTACGAGCAGTACTTC. The encoded protein is CASSFRQWGYEQYF. Variable domain in full (rest from reference TRBV7-8 and TRBJ2-7): GAGVSQSPRYKVAKRGQDVALRCDPISGHVSLFWYQQALGQGPEFLTYFQNEAQLDKSGLPSDRFFAERPEGSVSTLKIQRTQQEDSAVYLCASSFRQWGYEQYFGPGTRLTVT.